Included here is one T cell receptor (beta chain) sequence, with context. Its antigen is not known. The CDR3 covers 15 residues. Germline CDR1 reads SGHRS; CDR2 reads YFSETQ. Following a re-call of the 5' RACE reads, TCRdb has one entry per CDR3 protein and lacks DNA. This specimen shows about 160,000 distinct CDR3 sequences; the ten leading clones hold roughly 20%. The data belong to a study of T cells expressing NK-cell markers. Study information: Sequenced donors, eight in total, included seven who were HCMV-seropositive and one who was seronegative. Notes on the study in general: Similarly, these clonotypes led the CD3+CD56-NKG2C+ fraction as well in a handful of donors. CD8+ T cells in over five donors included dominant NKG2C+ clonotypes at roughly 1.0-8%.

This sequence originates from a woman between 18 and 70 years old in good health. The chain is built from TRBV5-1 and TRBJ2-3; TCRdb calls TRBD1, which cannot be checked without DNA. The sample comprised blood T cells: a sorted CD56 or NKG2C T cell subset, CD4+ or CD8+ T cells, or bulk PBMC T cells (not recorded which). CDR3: CASSPPFGQADTQYF. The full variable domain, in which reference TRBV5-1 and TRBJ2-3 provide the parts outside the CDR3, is KAGVTQTPRYLIKTRGQQVTLSCSPISGHRSVSWYQQTPGQGLQFLFEYFSETQRNKGNFPGRFSGRQFSNSRSEMNVSTLELGDSALYLCASSPPFGQADTQYFGPGTRLTVL.